The next 22 T cell receptor beta chains were all read from a single sample in a study of shared T cell receptors in the human thymus. Assay used: immunoSEQ multiplex PCR; TCRdb lists only in-frame clones, some missing. Of some 660,000 clones listed, roughly 86% are singletons. These records were also assigned to another study, of human thymus T cells.

Sequenced sample: thymocytes. Receptor source: a boy younger than two with a congenital heart defect.

This chain links TRBV4-1 with TRBJ1-5, with D possibly matching TRBD1 (5 bases). The V gene lost 0 bases and the J gene lost 9 bases, with 9 bases spanning the gap. This CDR3 region has 13 residues. The germline V gene has CDR1 MGHRA and CDR2 YSYEKL. CDR3 sequence: CASSQERGWPQHF. The CDR3 bases are TGCGCCAGCAGCCAAGAAAGGGGATGGCCCCAGCATTTT.

This clone was seen only a few times. The V and J genes are TRBV14 and TRBJ2-6, with TRBD1 matching 12 bases. CDR1 and CDR2 from the germline V gene are SGHDN and FVKESK. V was pared by 2 bases and J by 1 base, with 9 bases of the junction left unmatched. The CDR3 length is 20 residues. This CDR3 is CASSQREQGQGASGANVLTF. The CDR3, as DNA: TGTGCCAGCAGCCAAAGGGAGCAGGGACAGGGGGCGTCTGGGGCCAACGTCCTGACTTTC.

The chain uses TRBV5-1 and TRBJ2-3, with 10 bases that match TRBD1. This CDR3 contains 15 residues. Germline-derived CDR1 and CDR2 are SGHRS and YFSETQ. Germline trimming cut 3 bases from V and 5 bases from J; bases unmatched to any gene: 6. CDR3 DNA: TGCGCCAGCAGCTCGCGGGACAGGGGTTTAGATACGCAGTATTTT. Its protein product is CASSSRDRGLDTQYF. The full variable domain, in which reference TRBV5-1 and TRBJ2-3 provide the parts outside the CDR3, is KAGVTQTPRYLIKTRGQQVTLSCSPISGHRSVSWYQQTPGQGLQFLFEYFSETQRNKGNFPGRFSGRQFSNSRSEMNVSTLELGDSALYLCASSSRDRGLDTQYFGPGTRLTVL.

The genes are TRBV28 and TRBJ2-1; D gene unclear. Trimming cost V 6 bases and J 2 bases, with 2 bases left between them. This CDR3 has 11 amino acids. Germline V lookup: CDR1 MDHEN, CDR2 SYDVKM. CDR3 sequence: CASSTYNEQFF. As DNA, the CDR3 is TGTGCCAGCAGCACCTACAATGAGCAGTTCTTC.

J is TRBJ2-3 and V is TRBV5-1; no clear D. This CDR3 region has 14 residues. Germline values: CDR1 SGHRS, CDR2 YFSETQ. The V end lost 4 bases, the J end lost 3 bases, and 12 bases lay between the germline ends. The CDR3 DNA sequence: TGCGCCAGCAGCCCTTGGTCGCAGACAGATACGCAGTATTTT. Its translation: CASSPWSQTDTQYF. The variable domain in full, completed from reference TRBV5-1 and TRBJ2-3, reads KAGVTQTPRYLIKTRGQQVTLSCSPISGHRSVSWYQQTPGQGLQFLFEYFSETQRNKGNFPGRFSGRQFSNSRSEMNVSTLELGDSALYLCASSPWSQTDTQYFGPGTRLTVL.

The genes are TRBV13 and TRBJ1-6; 10 positions agree with TRBD1. Trimming removed 2 bases from V and 6 bases from J; junction bases left unmatched: 10. This CDR3 has 18 residues. CDR1 and CDR2 (germline): PRHDT, FYEKMQ (reference sequence). The CDR3 protein is CASSLCGTGANCNSPLHF. CDR3 nucleotide sequence: TGTGCCAGCAGCTTATGCGGGACAGGGGCGAACTGTAATTCACCCCTCCACTTT.

CDR3: CASSPSTGGATDTF. The CDR3, as DNA: TGTGCCAGCAGTCCATCGACAGGTGGTGCCACCGACACCTTC. V gene TRBV27 combines with J gene TRBJ1-2; D is possibly TRBD1 (6 bases). Per the germline V gene, CDR1 is MNHEY and CDR2 is SMNVEV (reference sequence). Trimming left V 5 bases short and J 12 bases short, with 22 bases between. The CDR3 is made up of 14 amino acids.

This clone was observed once. The chain recombines TRBV25-1 with TRBJ2-1, with 11 bases that match TRBD1. V shed 10 bases, J shed 8 bases, and the junction held 10 bases outside the gene matches. This CDR3 region has 14 residues. CDR1 and CDR2 (germline): MGHDK, SYGVNS. The CDR3 here is CATDGQGAKDEQFF. CDR3 sequence (DNA): TGTGCCACAGACGGACAGGGGGCGAAGGATGAGCAGTTCTTC.

The V and J genes are TRBV28 and TRBJ2-5, with D possibly being TRBD2 (6 bases). The J call could be wrong; TRBJ2-7 is a better fit for the DNA end. The CDR3 runs to 17 residues. The germline V gene encodes CDR1 MDHEN and CDR2 SYDVKM. In nucleotides, the CDR3 is TGTGCCAGCAGTCATGGTACTGGGGGGAGACGCTCCTACGAGCAGTACTTC. Its translation is CASSHGTGGRRSYEQYF.

A few counts support this clone. This chain joins TRBV27 and TRBJ2-7; 7 positions agree with TRBD2. The junction had 30 bases not matched to a gene; V was cut back by 8 bases and J by 2 bases. The CDR3 runs 21 residues. Germline V gene data show CDR1 as MNHEY and CDR2 as SMNVEV (reference sequence). CDR3 sequence reads: CASSITLKRNTGTKTPYEQYF. CDR3 nucleotides: TGTGCCAGCTCAATTACCCTTAAAAGGAATACCGGGACTAAAACCCCCTACGAGCAGTACTTC.

CDR3 nucleotides: TGTGCCAGCAGAGGACTAGCGGGAGTCACCTACGAGCAGTACTTC. Amino acid sequence: CASRGLAGVTYEQYF. This chain links TRBV11-2 with TRBJ2-7, with 13 bases lining up with TRBD2. V gave up 6 bases and J gave up 2 bases; unmatched junction bases: 4. Germline CDR1 SGHAT, CDR2 FQNNGV. The CDR3 runs 15 residues.

Here the CDR3 reads CASSLGASGGTDTQYF. Here the CDR3 DNA reads TGTGCCAGCAGCTTAGGTGCCAGCGGGGGCACAGATACGCAGTATTTT. The chain employs TRBV7-2 and TRBJ2-3; 7 nucleotides align to TRBD2. The CDR3 spans 16 residues. V was clipped by 1 base and J by 1 base; unmatched bases: 5. Germline CDR1 SGHTA, CDR2 FQGNSA.

V is TRBV28 and J is TRBJ2-3; 8 bases map to TRBD1. Losses at the gene ends were 5 bases for V and 5 bases for J; bases not matched to a gene: 9. Germline V gives CDR1 MDHEN, CDR2 SYDVKM. This CDR3 region has 15 residues. Here the CDR3 DNA reads TGTGCCAGCAGTATGCAGGGGGCGCCGGGAGATACGCAGTATTTT. Protein sequence: CASSMQGAPGDTQYF.

Only a few counts were recorded for this clone. V is TRBV15 and J is TRBJ2-3, with 7 bases identical to TRBD2. This CDR3 has 11 amino acids. Germline values: CDR1 LNHNV, CDR2 YYDKDF (reference sequence). J gave up 6 bases and V 8 bases, and 2 bases lay outside the gene matches. The CDR3 here is CATGGDDTQYF. The CDR3 DNA follows: TGTGCCACCGGGGGGGATGATACGCAGTATTTT.

V and J are TRBV7-6 and TRBJ2-7, with TRBD2 matching over 7 bases. The CDR3 consists of 15 residues. Germline assignment: CDR1 SGHVS and CDR2 FNYEAQ. The trim removed 3 bases at V and 4 bases at J, leaving 9 bases unmatched. The CDR3 loop is CASSLGGRSDYEQYF. CDR3 coding DNA: TGTGCCAGCAGCTTGGGCGGGAGATCCGATTACGAGCAGTACTTC.

The J gene is TRBJ2-2, the V gene TRBV2; D may be TRBD2 (6 bases). The CDR3 sequence is 19 residues long. V was pared by 3 bases and J by 0 bases, with 20 bases between. The V gene's germline CDR1 is SNHLY and CDR2 FYNNEI. CDR3 protein: CASSDNSGQRFANTGELFF. CDR3 DNA sequence: TGTGCCAGCAGTGATAATAGCGGTCAACGGTTCGCGAACACCGGGGAGCTGTTTTTT.

The V and J genes are TRBV28 and TRBJ1-1; 12 bases agree with TRBD1. V was pared by 4 bases and J by 0 bases, with 18 bases of the junction left unmatched. Germline CDR1 reads MDHEN; CDR2 reads SYDVKM. CDR3 length: 21 amino acids. CDR3 nucleotide sequence: TGTGCCAGCAGTTCCTCCCCCCCGGGACAGGGGGCCCAAGATCTGAACACTGAAGCTTTCTTT. This gives the protein CASSSSPPGQGAQDLNTEAFF.

This clone was seen just once. The chain joins TRBV7-9 to TRBJ2-5; 9 bases line up with TRBD1. Germline CDR1 and CDR2: SEHNR and FQNEAQ (reference sequence). CDR3 length: 15 amino acids. Losses at the gene ends were 5 bases for V and 3 bases for J; bases not matched to a gene: 7. For the CDR3, the DNA is TGTGCCAGCAGCCTCTCGACAGGGGGGAAAGAGACCCAGTACTTC. As protein: CASSLSTGGKETQYF.

This chain links TRBV10-1 with TRBJ2-7; TRBD1 agrees at 9 bases. V lost 0 bases to trimming and J lost 2 bases; unmatched junction nucleotides: 2. CDR3 length equals 15 residues. Looked up from germline, CDR1 is WNHNN and CDR2 is SYGVQD (reference sequence). CDR3 protein: CASSESDRGPYEQYF. CDR3 bases: TGCGCCAGCAGTGAGTCGGACAGGGGCCCCTACGAGCAGTACTTC.

The rearrangement uses TRBV10-1 and TRBJ2-2, with no clear D. V lost 0 bases and J 0 bases, leaving 14 bases between the germline ends. This CDR3 spans 18 amino acids. Germline V gives CDR1 WNHNN, CDR2 SYGVQD (reference sequence). This chain's CDR3 is CASSESKVSAANTGELFF. CDR3 nucleotides: TGCGCCAGCAGTGAGTCGAAGGTTTCCGCGGCGAACACCGGGGAGCTGTTTTTT.

This clone was seen just once. V gene TRBV25-1 combines with J gene TRBJ2-7; 7 bases fit TRBD1. The CDR3 covers 14 residues. CDR1 and CDR2 (germline): MGHDK, SYGVNS. V dropped 6 bases and J dropped 0; count of bases not matched to a gene: 5. CDR3 coding DNA: TGTGCCAGCAGCGGGACAGCCCTCTCCTACGAGCAGTACTTC. It codes for CASSGTALSYEQYF.

V gene TRBV5-1 combines with J gene TRBJ2-1; 9 nucleotides match TRBD2. V dropped 2 bases and J dropped 3; count of bases not matched to a gene: 3. Germline V gene lookup returns CDR1 SGHRS and CDR2 YFSETQ. This CDR3 spans 15 amino acids. The CDR3 reads CASSLVAGDYNEQFF. The CDR3 DNA is TGCGCCAGCAGCTTAGTAGCGGGGGACTACAATGAGCAGTTCTTC.